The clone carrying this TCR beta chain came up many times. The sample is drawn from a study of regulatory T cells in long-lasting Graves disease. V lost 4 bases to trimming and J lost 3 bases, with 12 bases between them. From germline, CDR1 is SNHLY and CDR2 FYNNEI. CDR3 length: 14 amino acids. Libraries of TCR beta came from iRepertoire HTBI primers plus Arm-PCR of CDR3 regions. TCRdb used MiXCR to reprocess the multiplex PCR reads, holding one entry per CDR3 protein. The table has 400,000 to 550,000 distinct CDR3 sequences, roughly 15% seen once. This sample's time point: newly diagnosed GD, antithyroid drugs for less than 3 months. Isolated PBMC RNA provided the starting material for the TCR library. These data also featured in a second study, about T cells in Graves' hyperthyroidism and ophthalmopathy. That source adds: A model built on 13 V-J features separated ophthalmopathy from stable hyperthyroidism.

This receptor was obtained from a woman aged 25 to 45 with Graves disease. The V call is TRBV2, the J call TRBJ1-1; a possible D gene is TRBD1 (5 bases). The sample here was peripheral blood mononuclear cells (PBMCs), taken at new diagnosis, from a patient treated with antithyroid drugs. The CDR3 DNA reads TGTGCCAGCAGTGCTCAGGGCCATGACACTGAAGCTTTCTTT. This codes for CASSAQGHDTEAFF. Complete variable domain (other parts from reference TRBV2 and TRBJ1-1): EPEVTQTPSHQVTQMGQEVILRCVPISNHLYFYWYRQILGQKVEFLVSFYNNEISEKSEIFDDQFSVERPDGSNFTLKIRSTKLEDSAMYFCASSAQGHDTEAFFGQGTRLTVV.